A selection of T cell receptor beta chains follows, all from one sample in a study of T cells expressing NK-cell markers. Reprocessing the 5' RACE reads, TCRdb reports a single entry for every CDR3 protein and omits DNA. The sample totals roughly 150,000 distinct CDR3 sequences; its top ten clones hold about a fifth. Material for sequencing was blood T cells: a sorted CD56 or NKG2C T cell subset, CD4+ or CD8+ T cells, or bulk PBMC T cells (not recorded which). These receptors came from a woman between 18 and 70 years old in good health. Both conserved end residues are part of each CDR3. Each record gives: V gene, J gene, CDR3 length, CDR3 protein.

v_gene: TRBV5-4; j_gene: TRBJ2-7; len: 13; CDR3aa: CASSWDRGLEQYF
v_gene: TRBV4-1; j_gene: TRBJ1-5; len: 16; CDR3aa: CASSQPGQGVRGSQHF
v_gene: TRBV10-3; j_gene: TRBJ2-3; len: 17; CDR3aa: CAISESGPGTLPDTQYF
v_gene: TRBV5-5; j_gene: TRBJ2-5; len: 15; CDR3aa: CASSLGARGGETQYF
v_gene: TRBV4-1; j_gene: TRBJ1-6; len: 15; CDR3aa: CASSQHQALNSPLHF
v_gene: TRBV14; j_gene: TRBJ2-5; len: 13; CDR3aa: CASSTYEGETQYF
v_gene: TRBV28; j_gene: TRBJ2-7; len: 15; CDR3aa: CASSLGGLLPYEQYF
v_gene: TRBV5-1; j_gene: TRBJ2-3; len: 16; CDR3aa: CASSAYQTSGTDTQYF
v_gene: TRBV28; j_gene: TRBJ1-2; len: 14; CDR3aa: CASSLRDRWNGYTF
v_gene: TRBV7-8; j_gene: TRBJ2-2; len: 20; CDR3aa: CASSSDRFPRDSQRDGELFF
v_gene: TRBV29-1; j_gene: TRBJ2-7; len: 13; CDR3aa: CSGFGTGGGEQYF
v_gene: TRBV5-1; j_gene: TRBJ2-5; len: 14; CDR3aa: CASSPRPGGETQYF
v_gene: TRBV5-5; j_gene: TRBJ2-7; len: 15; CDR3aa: CASSLEVAGGRWQYF
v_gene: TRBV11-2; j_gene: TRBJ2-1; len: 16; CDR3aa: CASSPLVILSRGEQFF
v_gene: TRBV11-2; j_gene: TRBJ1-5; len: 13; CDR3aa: CASSLEPSQPQHF
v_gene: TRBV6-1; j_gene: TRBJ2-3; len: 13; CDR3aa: CASTKRGTDTQYF
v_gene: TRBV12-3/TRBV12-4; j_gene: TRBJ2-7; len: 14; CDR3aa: CASSLGDHSYEQYF
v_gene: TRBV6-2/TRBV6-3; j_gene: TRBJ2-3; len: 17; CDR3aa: CASSFIGSGSGTDTQYF
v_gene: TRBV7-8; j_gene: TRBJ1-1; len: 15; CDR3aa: CASSPYNRKNTEAFF
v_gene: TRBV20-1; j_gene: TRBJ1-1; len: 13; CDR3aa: CSARDILGVGIFF
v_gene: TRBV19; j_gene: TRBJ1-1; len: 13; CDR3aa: CASGGQVFTEAFF
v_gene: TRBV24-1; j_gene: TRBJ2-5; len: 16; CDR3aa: CATSDRQGDHQETQYF
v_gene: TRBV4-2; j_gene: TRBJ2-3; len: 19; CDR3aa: CASSQGLGTSGGSTDTQYF
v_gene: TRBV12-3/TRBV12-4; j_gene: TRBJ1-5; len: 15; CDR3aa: CASSLTGDWDQPQHF
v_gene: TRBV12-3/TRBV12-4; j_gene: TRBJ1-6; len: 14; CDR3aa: CASSLSGDGSPLHF
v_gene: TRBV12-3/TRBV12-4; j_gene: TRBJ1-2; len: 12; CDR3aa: CASSKGNGGYTF
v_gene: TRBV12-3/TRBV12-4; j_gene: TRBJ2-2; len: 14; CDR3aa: CASSQGQNTGELFF
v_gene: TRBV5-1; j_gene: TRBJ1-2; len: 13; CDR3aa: CASSLEAGYGYTF
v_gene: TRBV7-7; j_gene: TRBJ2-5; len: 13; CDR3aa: CASSFGQGETQYF
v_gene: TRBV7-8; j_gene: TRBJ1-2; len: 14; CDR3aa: CASSPEGGMYGYTF
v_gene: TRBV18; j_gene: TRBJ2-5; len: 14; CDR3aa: CASAPVGREETQYF
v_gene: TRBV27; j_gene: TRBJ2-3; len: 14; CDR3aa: CASRLAGRTDTQYF
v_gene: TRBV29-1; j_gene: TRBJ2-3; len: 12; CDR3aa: CSVATSTDTQYF
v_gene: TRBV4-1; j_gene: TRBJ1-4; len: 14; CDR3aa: CASSQDVAIWRLFF
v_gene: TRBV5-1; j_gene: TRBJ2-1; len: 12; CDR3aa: CASSFSVDEQFF
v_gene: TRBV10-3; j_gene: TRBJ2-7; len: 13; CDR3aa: CAISEGVGYEQYF
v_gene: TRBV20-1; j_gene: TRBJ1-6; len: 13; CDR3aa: CSATNQGNSPLHF
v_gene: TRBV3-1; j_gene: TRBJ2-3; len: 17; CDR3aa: CASSPGADRGRGDTQYF
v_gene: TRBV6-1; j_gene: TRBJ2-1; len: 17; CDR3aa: CASTPIGHRRAYNEQFF
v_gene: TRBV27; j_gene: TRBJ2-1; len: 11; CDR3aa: CASRHRGPEFF
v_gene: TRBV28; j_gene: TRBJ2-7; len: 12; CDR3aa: CASREESYEQYF
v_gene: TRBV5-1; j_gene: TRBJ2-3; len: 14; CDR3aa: CASSDTRPTDTQYF
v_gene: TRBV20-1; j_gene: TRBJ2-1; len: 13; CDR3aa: CRGVGGSSSEQFF
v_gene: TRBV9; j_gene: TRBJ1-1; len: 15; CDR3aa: CASTQLQGASTEAFF
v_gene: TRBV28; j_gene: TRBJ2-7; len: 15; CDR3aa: CASTDWTSSSYEQYF
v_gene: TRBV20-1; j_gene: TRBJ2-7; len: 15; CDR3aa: CSAYDRVAPTYEQYF
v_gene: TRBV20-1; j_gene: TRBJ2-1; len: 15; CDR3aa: CSAPAGGIGRNEQFF